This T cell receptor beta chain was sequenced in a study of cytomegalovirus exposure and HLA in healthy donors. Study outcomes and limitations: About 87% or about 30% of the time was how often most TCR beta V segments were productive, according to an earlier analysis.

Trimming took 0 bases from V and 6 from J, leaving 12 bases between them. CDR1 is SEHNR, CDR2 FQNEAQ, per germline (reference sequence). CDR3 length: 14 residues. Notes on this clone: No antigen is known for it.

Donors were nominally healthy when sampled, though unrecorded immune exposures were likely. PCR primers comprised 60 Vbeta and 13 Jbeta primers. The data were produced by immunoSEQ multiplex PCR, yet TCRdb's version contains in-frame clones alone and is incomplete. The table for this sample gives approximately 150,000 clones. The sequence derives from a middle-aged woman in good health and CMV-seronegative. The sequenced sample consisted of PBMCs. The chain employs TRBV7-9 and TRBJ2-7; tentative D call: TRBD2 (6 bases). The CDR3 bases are TGTGCCAGCAGCTTAGCTGGAGGGATGGGCGAGCAGTACTTC. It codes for CASSLAGGMGEQYF.